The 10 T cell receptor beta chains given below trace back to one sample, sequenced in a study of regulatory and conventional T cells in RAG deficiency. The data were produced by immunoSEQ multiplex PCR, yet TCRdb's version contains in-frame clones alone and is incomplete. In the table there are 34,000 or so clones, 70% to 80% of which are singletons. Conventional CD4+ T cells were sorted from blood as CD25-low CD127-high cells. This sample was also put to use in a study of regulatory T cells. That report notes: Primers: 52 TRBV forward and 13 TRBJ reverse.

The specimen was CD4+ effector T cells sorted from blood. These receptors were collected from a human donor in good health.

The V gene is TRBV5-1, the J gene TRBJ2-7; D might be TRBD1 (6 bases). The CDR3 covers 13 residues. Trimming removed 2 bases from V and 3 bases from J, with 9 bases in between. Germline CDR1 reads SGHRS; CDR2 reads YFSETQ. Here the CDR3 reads CASSFKQGYEQYF. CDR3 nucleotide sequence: TGCGCCAGCAGCTTTAAACAGGGCTACGAGCAGTACTTC. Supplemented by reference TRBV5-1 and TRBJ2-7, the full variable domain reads KAGVTQTPRYLIKTRGQQVTLSCSPISGHRSVSWYQQTPGQGLQFLFEYFSETQRNKGNFPGRFSGRQFSNSRSEMNVSTLELGDSALYLCASSFKQGYEQYFGPGTRLTVT.

CDR3: CASSVQMNTGELFF. The CDR3, as DNA: TGTGCCAGCAGCGTACAGATGAACACCGGGGAGCTGTTTTTT. The J gene is TRBJ2-2, the V gene TRBV9; unclear D gene. CDR1 and CDR2 from the germline V gene are SGDLS and YYNGEE. The CDR3 contains 14 residues. The ends were cut back, 1 base at V and 1 base at J, with 5 bases in the middle.

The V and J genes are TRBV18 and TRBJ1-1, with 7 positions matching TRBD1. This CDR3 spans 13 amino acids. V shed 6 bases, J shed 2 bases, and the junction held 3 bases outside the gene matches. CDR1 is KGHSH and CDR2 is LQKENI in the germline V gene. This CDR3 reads CASSGQPNTEAFF. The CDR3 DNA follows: TGTGCCAGCTCGGGACAGCCTAACACTGAAGCTTTCTTT.

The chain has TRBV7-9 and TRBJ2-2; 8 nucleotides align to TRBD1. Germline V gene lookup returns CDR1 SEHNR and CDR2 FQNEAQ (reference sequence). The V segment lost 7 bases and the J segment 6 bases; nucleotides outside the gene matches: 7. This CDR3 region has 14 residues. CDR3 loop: CASNGRGRSGELFF. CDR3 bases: TGTGCCAGCAACGGCAGGGGGCGATCCGGGGAGCTGTTTTTT.

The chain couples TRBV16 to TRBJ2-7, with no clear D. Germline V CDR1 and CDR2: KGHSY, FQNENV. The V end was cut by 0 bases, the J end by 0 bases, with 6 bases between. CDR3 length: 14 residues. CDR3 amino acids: CASSQSIRSYEQYF. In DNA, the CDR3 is TGTGCCAGCAGCCAATCGATCCGCTCCTACGAGCAGTACTTC.

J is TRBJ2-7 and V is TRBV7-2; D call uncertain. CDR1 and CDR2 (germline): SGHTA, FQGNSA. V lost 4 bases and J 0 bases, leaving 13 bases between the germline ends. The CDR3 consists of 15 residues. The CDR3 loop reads CASSSSWAASYEQYF. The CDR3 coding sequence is TGTGCCAGCAGCTCAAGTTGGGCTGCCTCCTACGAGCAGTACTTC.

This CDR3 is CASSGGQGNEKLFF. The DNA of the CDR3 is TGTGCCAGCAGCGGCGGGCAGGGTAATGAAAAACTGTTTTTT. This rearrangement joins TRBV9 to TRBJ1-4, with D possibly being TRBD1 (5 bases). CDR3 size: 14 residues. Trimming pared 3 bases from V and 4 bases from J, leaving 10 bases between. CDR1 is SGDLS, CDR2 YYNGEE, per germline.

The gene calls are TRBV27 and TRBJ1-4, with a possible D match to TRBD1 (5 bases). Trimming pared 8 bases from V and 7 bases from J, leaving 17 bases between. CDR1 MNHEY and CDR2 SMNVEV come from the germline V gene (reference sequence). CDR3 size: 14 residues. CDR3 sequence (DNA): TGTGCCAGCCAACGGACACGAAAGAGTGAAAAACTGTTTTTT. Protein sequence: CASQRTRKSEKLFF.

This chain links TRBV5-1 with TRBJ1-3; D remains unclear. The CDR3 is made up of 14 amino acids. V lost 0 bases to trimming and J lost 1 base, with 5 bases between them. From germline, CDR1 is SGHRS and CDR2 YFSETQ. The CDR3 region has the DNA TGCGCCAGCAGCTTGGCAGAGTCTGGAAACACCATATATTTT. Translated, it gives CASSLAESGNTIYF.

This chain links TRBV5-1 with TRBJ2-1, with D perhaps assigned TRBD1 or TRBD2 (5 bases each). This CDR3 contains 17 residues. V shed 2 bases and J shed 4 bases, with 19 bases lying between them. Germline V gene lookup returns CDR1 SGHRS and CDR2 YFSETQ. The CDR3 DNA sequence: TGCGCCAGCAGCTTTCTGGCCGCCGGGACGGTTTACAATGAGCAGTTCTTC. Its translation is CASSFLAAGTVYNEQFF. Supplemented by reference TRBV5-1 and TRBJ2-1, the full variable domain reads KAGVTQTPRYLIKTRGQQVTLSCSPISGHRSVSWYQQTPGQGLQFLFEYFSETQRNKGNFPGRFSGRQFSNSRSEMNVSTLELGDSALYLCASSFLAAGTVYNEQFFGPGTRLTVL.